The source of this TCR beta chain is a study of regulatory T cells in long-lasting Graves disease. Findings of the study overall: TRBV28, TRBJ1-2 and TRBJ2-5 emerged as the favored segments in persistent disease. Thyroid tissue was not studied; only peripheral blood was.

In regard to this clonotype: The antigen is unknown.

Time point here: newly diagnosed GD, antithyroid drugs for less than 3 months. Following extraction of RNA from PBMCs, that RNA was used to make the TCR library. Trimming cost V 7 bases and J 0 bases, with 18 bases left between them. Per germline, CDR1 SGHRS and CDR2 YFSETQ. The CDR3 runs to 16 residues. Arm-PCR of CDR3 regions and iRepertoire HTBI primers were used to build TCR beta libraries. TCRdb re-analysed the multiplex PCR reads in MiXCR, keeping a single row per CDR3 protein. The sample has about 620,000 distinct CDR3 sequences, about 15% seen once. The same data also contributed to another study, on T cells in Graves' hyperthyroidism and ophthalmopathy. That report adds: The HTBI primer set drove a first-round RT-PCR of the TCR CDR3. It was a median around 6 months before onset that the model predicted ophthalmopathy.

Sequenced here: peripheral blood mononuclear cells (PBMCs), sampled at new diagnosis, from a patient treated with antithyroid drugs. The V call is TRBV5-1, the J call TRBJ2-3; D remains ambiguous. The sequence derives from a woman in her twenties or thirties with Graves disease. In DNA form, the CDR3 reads TGCGCCAGCGCCTTGTCGGCTTCTGGGAGCACAGATACGCAGTATTTT. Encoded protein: CASALSASGSTDTQYF.